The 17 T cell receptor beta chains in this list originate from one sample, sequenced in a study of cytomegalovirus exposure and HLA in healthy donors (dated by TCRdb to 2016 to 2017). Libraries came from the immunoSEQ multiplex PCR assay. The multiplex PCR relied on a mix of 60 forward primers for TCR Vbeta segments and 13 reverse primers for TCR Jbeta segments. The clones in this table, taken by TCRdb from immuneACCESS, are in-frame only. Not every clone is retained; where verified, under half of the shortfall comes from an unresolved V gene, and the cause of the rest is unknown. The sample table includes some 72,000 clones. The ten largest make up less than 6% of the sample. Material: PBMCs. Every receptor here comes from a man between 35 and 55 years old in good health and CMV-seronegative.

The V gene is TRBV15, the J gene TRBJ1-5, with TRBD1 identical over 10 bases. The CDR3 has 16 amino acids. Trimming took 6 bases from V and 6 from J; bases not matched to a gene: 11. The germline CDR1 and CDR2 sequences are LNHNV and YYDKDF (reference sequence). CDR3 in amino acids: CATRNSGTGDGQPQHF. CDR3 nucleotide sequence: TGTGCCACCAGGAACTCCGGGACAGGGGACGGTCAGCCCCAGCATTTT.

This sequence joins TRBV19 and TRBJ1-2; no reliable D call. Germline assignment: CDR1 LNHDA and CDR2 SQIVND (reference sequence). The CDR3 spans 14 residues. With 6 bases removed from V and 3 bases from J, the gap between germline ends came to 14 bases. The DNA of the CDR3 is TGTGCCAGTAGCCAAGTCGTGGCTGACTATGGCTACACCTTC. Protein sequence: CASSQVVADYGYTF.

The CDR3 region has the DNA TGCGCCAGCAGCCAAATTACAGATACGCAGTATTTT. Its protein product is CASSQITDTQYF. The chain carries TRBV5-1 and TRBJ2-3; D remains unclear. The CDR3 is made up of 12 amino acids. Trimming took off 4 bases at V and 3 bases at J, with 6 bases between the two ends. Germline assignment: CDR1 SGHRS and CDR2 YFSETQ.

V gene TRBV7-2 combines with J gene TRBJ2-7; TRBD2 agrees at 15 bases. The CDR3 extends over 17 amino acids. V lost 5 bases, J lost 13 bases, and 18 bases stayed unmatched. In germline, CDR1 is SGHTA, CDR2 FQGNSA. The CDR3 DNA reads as TGTGCCAGCAGCGCTCACGGGACTAGCGGGGGGACCCCTTTGCATTACTTC. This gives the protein CASSAHGTSGGTPLHYF.

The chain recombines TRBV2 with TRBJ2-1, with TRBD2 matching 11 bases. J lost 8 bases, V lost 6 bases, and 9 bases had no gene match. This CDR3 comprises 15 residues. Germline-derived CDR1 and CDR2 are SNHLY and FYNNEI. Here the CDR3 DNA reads TGTGCCAGCAGGTTAGCGGGAGGGTCGGGAGATGAGCAGTTCTTC. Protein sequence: CASRLAGGSGDEQFF.

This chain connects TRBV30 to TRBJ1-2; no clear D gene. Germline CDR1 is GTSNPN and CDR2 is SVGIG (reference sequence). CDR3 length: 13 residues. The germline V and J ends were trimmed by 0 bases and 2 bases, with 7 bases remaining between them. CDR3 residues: CAWSVGRNYGYTF. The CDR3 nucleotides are TGTGCCTGGAGTGTAGGGAGAAACTATGGCTACACCTTC.

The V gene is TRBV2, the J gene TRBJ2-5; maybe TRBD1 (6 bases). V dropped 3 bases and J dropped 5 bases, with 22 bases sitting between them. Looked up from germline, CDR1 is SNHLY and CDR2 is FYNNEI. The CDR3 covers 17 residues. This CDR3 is CASSEGAGPPSWETQYF. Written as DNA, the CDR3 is TGTGCCAGCAGTGAGGGGGCCGGACCGCCGTCTTGGGAGACCCAGTACTTC.

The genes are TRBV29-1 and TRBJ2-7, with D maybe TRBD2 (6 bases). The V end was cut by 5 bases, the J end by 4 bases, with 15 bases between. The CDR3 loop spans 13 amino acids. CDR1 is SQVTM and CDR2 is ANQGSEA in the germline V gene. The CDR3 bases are TGCAGCGTTAGTGTGAGGGCGGGATACGAGCAGTACTTC. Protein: CSVSVRAGYEQYF.

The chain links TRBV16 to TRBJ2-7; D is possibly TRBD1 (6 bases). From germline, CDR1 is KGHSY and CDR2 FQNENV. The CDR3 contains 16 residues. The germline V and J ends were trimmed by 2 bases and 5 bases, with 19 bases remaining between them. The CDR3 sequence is CASSQAGLEGGNEQYF. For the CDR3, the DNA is TGTGCCAGCAGCCAAGCCGGACTGGAAGGGGGAAACGAGCAGTACTTC. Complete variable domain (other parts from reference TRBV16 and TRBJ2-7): GEEVAQTPKHLVRGEGQKAKLYCAPIKGHSYVFWYQQVLKNEFKFLISFQNENVFDETGMPKERFSAKCLPNSPCSLEIQATKLEDSAVYFCASSQAGLEGGNEQYFGPGTRLTVT.

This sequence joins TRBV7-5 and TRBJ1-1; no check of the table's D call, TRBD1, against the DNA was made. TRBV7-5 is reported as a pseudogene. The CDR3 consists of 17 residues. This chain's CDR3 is CVRSFVAGTGRNTEAFF. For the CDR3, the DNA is TGTGTCAGAAGCTTTGTAGCCGGGACAGGGCGAAACACTGAAGCTTTCTTT.

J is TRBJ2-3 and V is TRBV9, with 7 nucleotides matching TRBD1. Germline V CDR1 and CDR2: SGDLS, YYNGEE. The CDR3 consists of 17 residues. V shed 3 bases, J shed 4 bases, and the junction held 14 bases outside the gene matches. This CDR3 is CASSAGNRGNLADTQYF. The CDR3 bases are TGTGCCAGCAGCGCTGGGAACAGGGGTAATTTAGCAGATACGCAGTATTTT. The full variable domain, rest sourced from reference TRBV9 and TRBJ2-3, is DSGVTQTPKHLITATGQRVTLRCSPRSGDLSVYWYQQSLDQGLQFLIQYYNGEERAKGNILERFSAQQFPDLHSELNLSSLELGDSALYFCASSAGNRGNLADTQYFGPGTRLTVL.

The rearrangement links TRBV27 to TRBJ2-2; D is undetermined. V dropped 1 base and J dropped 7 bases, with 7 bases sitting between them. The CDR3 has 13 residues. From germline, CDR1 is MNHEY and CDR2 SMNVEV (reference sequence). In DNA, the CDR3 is TGTGCCAGCAGTTTATTCACCGGCGGGGAGCTGTTTTTT. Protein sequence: CASSLFTGGELFF.

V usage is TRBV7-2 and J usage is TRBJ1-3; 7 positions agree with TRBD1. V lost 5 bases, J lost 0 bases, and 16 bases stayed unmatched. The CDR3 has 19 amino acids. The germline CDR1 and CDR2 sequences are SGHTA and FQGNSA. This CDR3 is CASSKLRDRPPTSGNTIYF. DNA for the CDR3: TGTGCCAGCAGCAAGCTCCGGGACAGACCCCCAACCTCTGGAAACACCATATATTTT.

The CDR3 DNA reads as TGTGCCAGTAGTATTTTTGACATCCCAAAGGTCAATCAGCCCCAGCATTTT. Amino acids: CASSIFDIPKVNQPQHF. The chain uses TRBV19 and TRBJ1-5; D unresolved. This CDR3 spans 17 amino acids. The germline CDR1 and CDR2 sequences are LNHDA and SQIVND (reference sequence). V shed 3 bases and J shed 3 bases, with 18 bases lying between them.

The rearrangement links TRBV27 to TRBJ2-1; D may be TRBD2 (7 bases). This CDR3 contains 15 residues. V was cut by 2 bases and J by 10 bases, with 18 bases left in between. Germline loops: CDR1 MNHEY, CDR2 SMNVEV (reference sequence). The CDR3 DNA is TGTGCCAGCAGTTTACTCGCGGGGGCAAGAGGGGAGCAGTTCTTC. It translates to CASSLLAGARGEQFF.

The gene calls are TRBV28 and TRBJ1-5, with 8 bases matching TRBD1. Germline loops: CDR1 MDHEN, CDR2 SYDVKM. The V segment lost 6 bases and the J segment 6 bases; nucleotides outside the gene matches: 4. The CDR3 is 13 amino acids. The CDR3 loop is CASRTGGGQPQHF. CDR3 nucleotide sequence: TGTGCCAGCAGAACAGGGGGGGGTCAGCCCCAGCATTTT.

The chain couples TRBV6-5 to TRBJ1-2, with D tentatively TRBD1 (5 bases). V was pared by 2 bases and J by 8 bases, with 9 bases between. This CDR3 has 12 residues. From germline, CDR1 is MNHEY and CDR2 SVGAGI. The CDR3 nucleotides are TGTGCCAGCAGTTACCGGGGGGTGGGCTACACCTTC. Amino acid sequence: CASSYRGVGYTF.